A selection of T cell receptor beta chains follows, all from one sample in a study of cytomegalovirus exposure and HLA in healthy donors. Assay used: immunoSEQ multiplex PCR; TCRdb lists only in-frame clones, some missing. The table lists about 150,000 clones, about 95% of them singletons. The source material was PBMCs. These receptors came from a man between 18 and 29 years old in good health and CMV-seropositive. The CDR3 runs from the conserved cysteine through the conserved F or W. Fields, in order: CDR3 protein, CDR3 DNA, D gene, V gene, clone size, J gene. A D gene is named only where the DNA matches it firmly. Expanded clones are given a class, and other clones once, few, many or no size at all.

CDR3aa: CASSPFEREGTDTQYF; CDR3nt: TGTGCCAGCAGTCCTTTTGAGCGGGAGGGCACAGATACGCAGTATTTT; d_gene: TRBD2; v_gene: TRBV25-1; abundance: NA; j_gene: TRBJ2-3
CDR3aa: CASSQESGGIEAYNEQFF; CDR3nt: TGCGCCAGCAGCCAAGAATCGGGCGGGATAGAGGCCTACAATGAGCAGTTCTTC; d_gene: NA; v_gene: TRBV4-1; abundance: NA; j_gene: TRBJ2-1
CDR3aa: CASSVRDSLPLNTEAFF; CDR3nt: TGCGCCAGCAGCGTCCGGGACAGCTTGCCTCTGAACACTGAAGCTTTCTTT; d_gene: TRBD1; v_gene: TRBV5-1; abundance: NA; j_gene: TRBJ1-1
CDR3aa: CASSYRGASGANVLTF; CDR3nt: TGTGCCAGCAGTTACAGGGGCGCCTCTGGGGCCAACGTCCTGACTTTC; d_gene: NA; v_gene: TRBV6-5; abundance: NA; j_gene: TRBJ2-6
CDR3aa: CASSQAGGVPYEQYF; CDR3nt: TGCGCCAGCAGCCAAGCTGGCGGGGTTCCCTACGAGCAGTACTTC; d_gene: NA; v_gene: TRBV4-1; abundance: NA; j_gene: TRBJ2-7
CDR3aa: CASSYPWTSDEQYF; CDR3nt: TGTGCCAGCAGTTACCCCTGGACTAGCGATGAGCAGTACTTC; d_gene: TRBD2; v_gene: TRBV6-6; abundance: once; j_gene: TRBJ2-7
CDR3aa: CASSEGGGHTEAFF; CDR3nt: TGTGCCAGCAGTGAAGGGGGGGGGCACACTGAAGCTTTCTTT; d_gene: NA; v_gene: TRBV2; abundance: NA; j_gene: TRBJ1-1
CDR3aa: CASSLAAGEGYNEQFF; CDR3nt: TGCGCCAGCAGCTTGGCCGCGGGAGAGGGCTACAATGAGCAGTTCTTC; d_gene: TRBD2; v_gene: TRBV5-1; abundance: NA; j_gene: TRBJ2-1
CDR3aa: CASSIRGRSYEQYF; CDR3nt: TGTGCCAGTAGTATAAGGGGCAGGTCCTACGAGCAGTACTTC; d_gene: NA; v_gene: TRBV19; abundance: NA; j_gene: TRBJ2-7
CDR3aa: CAISGVGGEQYF; CDR3nt: TGTGCCATCAGTGGGGTCGGGGGCGAGCAGTACTTC; d_gene: NA; v_gene: TRBV10-3; abundance: NA; j_gene: TRBJ2-7
CDR3aa: CAISTGGWTEAFF; CDR3nt: TGTGCCATCAGTACAGGGGGATGGACTGAAGCTTTCTTT; d_gene: TRBD1; v_gene: TRBV10-3; abundance: once; j_gene: TRBJ1-1
CDR3aa: CASSSGVGPYEQYF; CDR3nt: TGTGCCAGCAGTTCGGGAGTGGGGCCCTACGAGCAGTACTTC; d_gene: NA; v_gene: TRBV28; abundance: NA; j_gene: TRBJ2-7
CDR3aa: CASSWSRDRGLHNEQFF; CDR3nt: TGTGCCAGCAGCTGGTCCCGGGACAGGGGGCTACACAATGAGCAGTTCTTC; d_gene: TRBD1; v_gene: TRBV5-6; abundance: NA; j_gene: TRBJ2-1
CDR3aa: CASSRVAGGPSTDTQYF; CDR3nt: TGCGCCAGCAGCAGAGTAGCGGGAGGGCCTAGCACAGATACGCAGTATTTT; d_gene: TRBD2; v_gene: TRBV5-1; abundance: few; j_gene: TRBJ2-3
CDR3aa: CASSLVVAGYSDTQYF; CDR3nt: TGTGCCAGCAGCTTGGTAGTAGCGGGATATTCAGATACGCAGTATTTT; d_gene: TRBD2; v_gene: TRBV5-4; abundance: NA; j_gene: TRBJ2-3
CDR3aa: CAILKRTSASNEHGAGVF; CDR3nt: TGTGCCATCCTAAAAAGGACTAGCGCCTCTAATGAGCATGGCGCCGGGGTCTTC; d_gene: TRBD2; v_gene: TRBV9; abundance: few; j_gene: TRBJ2-1
CDR3aa: CASSISTDTQYF; CDR3nt: TGTGCCAGCAGCATAAGCACAGATACGCAGTATTTT; d_gene: NA; v_gene: TRBV7-9; abundance: NA; j_gene: TRBJ2-3
CDR3aa: CASSRTANTEAFF; CDR3nt: TGTGCCAGTAGTCGGACAGCAAACACTGAAGCTTTCTTT; d_gene: NA; v_gene: TRBV19; abundance: NA; j_gene: TRBJ1-1
CDR3aa: CASSAPGLSGYTF; CDR3nt: TGTGCCAGCAGCGCACCAGGGTTGAGCGGCTACACCTTC; d_gene: NA; v_gene: TRBV11-2; abundance: NA; j_gene: TRBJ1-2
CDR3aa: CSTGGGYEQYF; CDR3nt: TGCAGCACAGGGGGCGGTTACGAGCAGTACTTC; d_gene: TRBD1; v_gene: TRBV20-1; abundance: NA; j_gene: TRBJ2-7
CDR3aa: CASSQRLAGGPYNEQFF; CDR3nt: TGTGCCAGCAGTCAGCGACTAGCGGGAGGGCCCTACAATGAGCAGTTCTTC; d_gene: TRBD2; v_gene: TRBV27; abundance: once; j_gene: TRBJ2-1
CDR3aa: CASSWSHGQGANGYTF; CDR3nt: TGTGCCAGCAGCTGGAGCCACGGACAGGGGGCTAATGGCTACACCTTC; d_gene: TRBD1; v_gene: TRBV7-9; abundance: NA; j_gene: TRBJ1-2
CDR3aa: CASSQVRLADRYEQYF; CDR3nt: TGTGCCAGCAGCCAAGTGAGACTAGCGGATCGCTACGAGCAGTACTTC; d_gene: TRBD2; v_gene: TRBV4-2; abundance: NA; j_gene: TRBJ2-7
CDR3aa: CASSSGLTGALHF; CDR3nt: TGTGCCAGCAGTTCCGGCCTGACCGGGGCCCTCCACTTT; d_gene: NA; v_gene: TRBV28; abundance: NA; j_gene: TRBJ1-6
CDR3aa: CASSQGVRGGRNQPQHF; CDR3nt: TGCGCCAGCAGCCAAGGGGTACGGGGGGGACGCAATCAGCCCCAGCATTTT; d_gene: NA; v_gene: TRBV4-1; abundance: NA; j_gene: TRBJ1-5
CDR3aa: CASSSRTGRDEKLFF; CDR3nt: TGCGCCAGCAGCTCCCGGACAGGGAGGGATGAAAAACTGTTTTTT; d_gene: TRBD1; v_gene: TRBV5-1; abundance: NA; j_gene: TRBJ1-4
CDR3aa: CASSPKETQYF; CDR3nt: TGTGCCAGCAGCCCCAAAGAGACCCAGTACTTC; d_gene: NA; v_gene: TRBV11-2; abundance: NA; j_gene: TRBJ2-5
CDR3aa: CASSHDREREKLFF; CDR3nt: TGTGCCAGCAGCCATGACAGGGAGCGAGAAAAACTGTTTTTT; d_gene: TRBD1; v_gene: TRBV4-2; abundance: NA; j_gene: TRBJ1-4
CDR3aa: CASTLAYGDNEQFF; CDR3nt: TGCGCCAGTACTCTAGCGTATGGGGACAATGAGCAGTTCTTC; d_gene: NA; v_gene: TRBV4-1; abundance: NA; j_gene: TRBJ2-1
CDR3aa: CASSEYFANTGELFF; CDR3nt: TGTGCCAGCAGTGAATATTTCGCGAACACCGGGGAGCTGTTTTTT; d_gene: NA; v_gene: TRBV25-1; abundance: NA; j_gene: TRBJ2-2
CDR3aa: CASSIDRADEQYF; CDR3nt: TGTGCCAGTAGTATAGACAGGGCCGACGAGCAGTACTTC; d_gene: NA; v_gene: TRBV19; abundance: NA; j_gene: TRBJ2-7
CDR3aa: CASTSFVRERYNEQFF; CDR3nt: TGCGCCAGCACTAGCTTTGTGCGGGAGAGGTACAATGAGCAGTTCTTC; d_gene: TRBD2; v_gene: TRBV5-1; abundance: once; j_gene: TRBJ2-1
CDR3aa: CASRVGAGNWAGETQYF; CDR3nt: TGCGCCAGCAGAGTTGGCGCGGGGAACTGGGCGGGAGAGACCCAGTACTTC; d_gene: NA; v_gene: TRBV5-1; abundance: NA; j_gene: TRBJ2-5
CDR3aa: CASSFGRGGPNEQFF; CDR3nt: TGTGCCAGCAGCTTCGGAAGGGGGGGACCCAATGAGCAGTTCTTC; d_gene: NA; v_gene: TRBV5-6; abundance: NA; j_gene: TRBJ2-1
CDR3aa: CASSLRQESDTQYF; CDR3nt: TGTGCCAGCAGTTTAAGGCAGGAATCAGATACGCAGTATTTT; d_gene: NA; v_gene: TRBV28; abundance: once; j_gene: TRBJ2-3